This passage covers 5 T cell receptor beta chains from one sample sequenced in a study of blood T cell repertoires in COVID-19. The protocol was immunoSEQ multiplex PCR, while the TCRdb copy is restricted to in-frame clones and leaves out a portion. The sample yields about 280,000 clones, 83% seen once. The sequenced sample was peripheral blood. Every receptor here comes from a woman in her 50s who had recovered from COVID-19.

The chain couples TRBV7-3 to TRBJ2-3, with D perhaps TRBD1 (5 bases). Germline V lookup: CDR1 SGHTA, CDR2 FQGTGA. The CDR3 runs to 15 residues. V gave up 1 base and J gave up 5 bases, with 13 bases separating them. CDR3 protein: CASSLSPGMGDTQYF. CDR3 sequence (DNA): TGTGCCAGCAGCTTAAGTCCAGGGATGGGAGATACGCAGTATTTT.

This chain joins TRBV7-9 and TRBJ2-7, with 10 bases lining up with TRBD1. The CDR3 spans 15 residues. The trim removed 1 base at V and 7 bases at J, leaving 7 bases unmatched. Germline assignment: CDR1 SEHNR and CDR2 FQNEAQ (reference sequence). The CDR3 DNA sequence: TGTGCCAGCAGCTTAGAGACCGGGACAGGGGTTGAGCAGTACTTC. Translating it yields CASSLETGTGVEQYF.

DNA for the CDR3: TGTGCCAGCAGTCGTCAGGGACAGGGACTCTTAGCCAAAAACATTCAGTACTTC. Translated: CASSRQGQGLLAKNIQYF. The chain recombines TRBV27 with TRBJ2-4, with 9 bases fitting TRBD1. Germline V gene lookup returns CDR1 MNHEY and CDR2 SMNVEV (reference sequence). V gave up 5 bases and J gave up 0 bases; unmatched junction bases: 11. CDR3 length equals 18 residues.

As regards this clone: Other nucleotide sequences in the sample specify the same CDR3. CDR3 amino acids: CASSRQGDTEAFF. In nucleotides, the CDR3 is TGTGCCAGCAGCCGACAGGGGGACACTGAAGCTTTCTTT. This rearrangement joins TRBV7-8 to TRBJ1-1, with 9 bases matching TRBD1. The CDR3 runs 13 residues. Trimming at V came to 5 bases and at J to 3 bases, leaving 1 base not matched to a gene. CDR1 SGHVS and CDR2 FQNEAQ come from the germline V gene.

V is TRBV19 and J is TRBJ1-4; D is undetermined. The V gene lost 3 bases and the J gene lost 5 bases, with 10 bases spanning the gap. The V gene's germline CDR1 is LNHDA and CDR2 SQIVND (reference sequence). The CDR3 has 14 amino acids. For the CDR3, the DNA is TGTGCCAGTAGTATTGACGGAGAGAATGAAAAACTGTTTTTT. As protein: CASSIDGENEKLFF.